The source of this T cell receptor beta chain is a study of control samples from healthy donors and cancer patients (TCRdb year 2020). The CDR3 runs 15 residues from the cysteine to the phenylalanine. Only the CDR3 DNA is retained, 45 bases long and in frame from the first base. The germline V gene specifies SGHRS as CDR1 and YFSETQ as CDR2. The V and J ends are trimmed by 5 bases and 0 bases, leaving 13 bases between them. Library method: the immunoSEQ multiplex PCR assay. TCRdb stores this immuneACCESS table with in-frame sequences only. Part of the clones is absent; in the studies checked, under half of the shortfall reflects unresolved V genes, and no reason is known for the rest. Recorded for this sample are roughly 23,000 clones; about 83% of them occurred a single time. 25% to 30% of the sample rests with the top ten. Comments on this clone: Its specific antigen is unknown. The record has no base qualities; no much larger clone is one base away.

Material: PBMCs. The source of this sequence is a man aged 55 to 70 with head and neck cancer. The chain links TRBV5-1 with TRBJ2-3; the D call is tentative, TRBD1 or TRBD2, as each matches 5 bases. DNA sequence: TGCGCCAGCAGTGGGCCGGGACGGAGCACAGATACGCAGTATTTT. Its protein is CASSGPGRSTDTQYF. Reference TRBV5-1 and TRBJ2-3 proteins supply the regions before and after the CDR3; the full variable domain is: KAGVTQTPRYLIKTRGQQVTLSCSPISGHRSVSWYQQTPGQGLQFLFEYFSETQRNKGNFPGRFSGRQFSNSRSEMNVSTLELGDSALYLCASSGPGRSTDTQYFGPGTRLTVL.